These 26 T cell receptor beta chains were all obtained from the same sample, sequenced in a study of T cell responses to AZD1222 COVID-19 vaccine. Clones were read by immunoSEQ multiplex PCR, and TCRdb kept only the in-frame ones, dropping some. The data hold about 110,000 clones, with around 91% observed a single time. Here the sequenced sample was peripheral blood, taken on day 0 of AZD1222 vaccination. These receptors all stem from an adult in good health.

This chain joins TRBV7-6 and TRBJ1-1; no definite D call. The germline V gene encodes CDR1 SGHVS and CDR2 FNYEAQ. The CDR3 runs 12 residues. V lost 5 bases and J 8 bases, leaving 12 bases between the germline ends. The CDR3 sequence is CASSPGREEAFF. The CDR3 DNA follows: TGTGCCAGCAGCCCGGGGAGAGAAGAAGCTTTCTTT.

The chain uses TRBV23-1 and TRBJ1-2, with 7 bases that match TRBD1. TRBV23-1 is placed among ORFs of uncertain function. The ends lost 7 bases at V and 4 bases at J; junction bases unmatched: 9. The CDR3 contains 14 residues. The CDR3 sequence: CASTAKTGAYGYTF. DNA for the CDR3: TGCGCCAGCACCGCAAAAACAGGGGCCTATGGCTACACCTTC.

The V call is TRBV4-2, the J call TRBJ2-7, with 7 bases matching TRBD2. Germline-derived CDR1 and CDR2 are LGHNA and YNFKEQ. The CDR3 is 14 amino acids. With V trimmed by 1 base and J by 5 bases, 5 bases remained unmatched. The CDR3 region is CASSQAGGVNEQYF. Written as DNA, the CDR3 is TGTGCCAGCAGCCAAGCGGGGGGTGTCAACGAGCAGTACTTC.

The chain employs TRBV5-1 and TRBJ1-4; no clear D. The length of the CDR3 is 17 residues. CDR1 and CDR2 (germline): SGHRS, YFSETQ. Trimming stripped 1 base from V and 0 bases from J, with 13 bases between. In nucleotides, the CDR3 is TGCGCCAGCAGCTTGAGGGTTCAGAGCGCAACTAATGAAAAACTGTTTTTT. Protein product: CASSLRVQSATNEKLFF.

This chain connects TRBV7-2 to TRBJ1-1, with D uncertain. V was clipped by 5 bases and J by 3 bases, with 10 bases between them. The CDR3 consists of 13 residues. The germline V gene has CDR1 SGHTA and CDR2 FQGNSA. The CDR3 bases are TGTGCCAGCAGCACACAAGGGTACACTGAAGCTTTCTTT. The encoded protein is CASSTQGYTEAFF.

In this sample, this clone turned up once. The chain carries TRBV5-4 and TRBJ2-5, with TRBD2 identical over 16 bases. CDR1 and CDR2 (germline): SGHNT, YYREEE (reference sequence). The length of the CDR3 is 15 residues. With 4 bases clipped from V and 5 bases from J, the junction kept 2 bases outside the gene matches. CDR3 sequence reads: CASSVGLAGGETQYF. As DNA, the CDR3 is TGTGCCAGCAGCGTGGGACTAGCGGGGGGGGAGACCCAGTACTTC.

The V gene is TRBV6-8, the J gene TRBJ2-1; 8 bases are a match to TRBD1. CDR3 length equals 17 residues. V shed 1 base and J 2 bases; nucleotides not matched to a gene: 7. Germline V gives CDR1 MNHGY, CDR2 SAAAGT. The CDR3 region has the DNA TGTGCCAGCAGTTACTGTTTCAGGGGGCGCCCCTACAATGAGCAGTTCTTC. This translates into CASSYCFRGRPYNEQFF.

The chain has TRBV6-2 or TRBV6-3 and TRBJ2-7; 9 bases align to TRBD2. Germline V lookup: CDR1 MNHEY, CDR2 SVGEGT. Trimming cost V 0 bases and J 0 bases; bases outside gene matches: 9. The CDR3 contains 18 residues. The CDR3, as DNA: TGTGCCAGCAGTTACTCGACGGCTAGCGGGGTAAGCTCCTACGAGCAGTACTTC. Translation gives CASSYSTASGVSSYEQYF.

The CDR3 is CASGRQGINEQFF. The CDR3 coding sequence is TGTGCCAGTGGAAGACAGGGGATCAATGAGCAGTTCTTC. J is TRBJ2-1 and V is TRBV19; 8 bases are a match to TRBD1. CDR1 is LNHDA and CDR2 is SQIVND in the germline V gene (reference sequence). With V trimmed by 8 bases and J by 6 bases, 6 bases remained unmatched. The CDR3 runs to 13 residues.

The chain combines TRBV5-1 with TRBJ2-5; D is possibly TRBD2 (6 bases). This CDR3 has 15 residues. Trimming stripped 0 bases from V and 5 bases from J, with 14 bases between. The germline CDR1 and CDR2 sequences are SGHRS and YFSETQ. The CDR3 loop reads CASSLDGGGEETQYF. The CDR3 DNA reads TGCGCCAGCAGCTTGGATGGGGGAGGTGAGGAGACCCAGTACTTC.

V and J are TRBV12-3 or TRBV12-4 and TRBJ1-4; no clear D gene. Trimming removed 2 bases at V and 5 bases at J, with 6 bases between. The CDR3 covers 13 residues. Written as DNA, the CDR3 is TGTGCCAGCAGTTTATTGAGGAATGAAAAACTGTTTTTT. Translating it yields CASSLLRNEKLFF.

This clone showed up just once. The genes are TRBV9 and TRBJ2-7, with D uncertain. Trimming took off 1 base at V and 6 bases at J, with 8 bases between the two ends. The CDR3 contains 12 residues. Germline V gives CDR1 SGDLS, CDR2 YYNGEE. CDR3 nucleotides: TGTGCCAGCAGCGTACCTACGGGCGAGCAGTACTTC. Its protein product is CASSVPTGEQYF.

The V and J genes are TRBV6-5 and TRBJ1-6; TRBD1 agrees at 9 bases. CDR1 is MNHEY and CDR2 is SVGAGI in the germline V gene. Trimming at V came to 2 bases and at J to 6 bases, leaving 5 bases not matched to a gene. This CDR3 region has 16 residues. The CDR3 protein is CASSYAPGQGNSPLHF. The DNA for the CDR3 is TGTGCCAGCAGTTACGCCCCGGGACAGGGTAATTCACCCCTCCACTTT.

This rearrangement joins TRBV7-7 to TRBJ2-3, with D perhaps assigned TRBD1 or TRBD2 (6 bases each). The CDR3 extends over 13 amino acids. V lost 2 bases and J 6 bases, leaving 9 bases between the germline ends. Germline CDR1 SSHAT, CDR2 FNYEAQ (reference sequence). The CDR3 DNA is TGTGCCAGCAGCTTATCGGGGGCCGATACGCAGTATTTT. Its translation is CASSLSGADTQYF.

This chain uses TRBV7-2 with TRBJ1-4, with D possibly being TRBD1 (6 bases). Germline-derived CDR1 and CDR2 are SGHTA and FQGNSA. CDR3 length: 15 amino acids. Trimming removed 6 bases at V and 5 bases at J, with 16 bases between. The CDR3 DNA reads as TGTGCCAGCAGGACTCGGGGACACTCAAATGAAAAACTGTTTTTT. This encodes CASRTRGHSNEKLFF.

This chain uses TRBV3-1 (or the pseudogene TRBV3-2) with TRBJ1-2, with 10 bases fitting TRBD1. V lost 4 bases, J lost 8 bases, and 10 bases stayed unmatched. Germline CDR1 LGHDT, CDR2 YNNKEL (reference sequence). The CDR3 has 15 amino acids. The CDR3 here is CASSPSRGTGEGYTF. CDR3 DNA sequence: TGTGCCAGCAGCCCCTCAAGGGGGACAGGGGAAGGCTACACCTTC.

This chain links TRBV3-1 (or the pseudogene TRBV3-2) with TRBJ1-2; D gene ambiguous. Per the germline V gene, CDR1 is LGHDT and CDR2 is YNNKEL (reference sequence). The CDR3 totals 12 residues. V gave up 3 bases and J gave up 4 bases, with 6 bases separating them. The CDR3 DNA sequence: TGTGCCAGCAGCCAGGGTCCCTATGGCTACACCTTC. It codes for CASSQGPYGYTF.

The chain couples TRBV27 to TRBJ1-4, with D perhaps matching TRBD1 (5 bases). V lost 1 base to trimming and J lost 8 bases, with 8 bases between them. There are 13 residues in the CDR3. In germline, CDR1 is MNHEY, CDR2 SMNVEV (reference sequence). Here the CDR3 reads CASSLFRTEKLFF. Written as DNA, the CDR3 is TGTGCCAGCAGTTTATTTCGGACAGAAAAACTGTTTTTT.

This clone is a singleton in its sample. The V gene is TRBV11-2, the J gene TRBJ1-1; possibly TRBD1 for D (6 bases). The V gene's germline CDR1 is SGHAT and CDR2 FQNNGV. The CDR3 extends over 15 amino acids. Trimming took 0 bases from V and 2 from J, leaving 10 bases between them. CDR3 DNA: TGTGCCAGCAGCTTAGATGCAGGGGCTAACACTGAAGCTTTCTTT. Translating it yields CASSLDAGANTEAFF.

The V and J genes are TRBV15 and TRBJ2-1, with 11 bases fitting TRBD1. The J segment lost 6 bases and the V segment lost 0 bases, leaving 7 bases of the junction unmatched. CDR1 LNHNV and CDR2 YYDKDF come from the germline V gene (reference sequence). The CDR3 sequence is 17 residues long. The chain's CDR3 is CATSRDNSGTGGNEQFF. In DNA form, the CDR3 reads TGTGCCACCAGCAGAGATAACTCCGGGACAGGGGGCAATGAGCAGTTCTTC.

The V call is TRBV4-1, the J call TRBJ2-7; TRBD1 aligns across 9 bases. From germline, CDR1 is MGHRA and CDR2 YSYEKL. Losses at the gene ends were 3 bases for V and 3 bases for J; bases not matched to a gene: 6. This CDR3 region has 15 residues. The CDR3 is CASSQPGTGLYEQYF. The CDR3, as DNA: TGCGCCAGCAGCCAGCCCGGGACAGGGCTCTACGAGCAGTACTTC.

The rearrangement links TRBV9 to TRBJ1-3; D is perhaps TRBD1 (5 bases). The CDR3 sequence is 17 residues long. V lost 0 bases and J 0 bases, leaving 13 bases between the germline ends. Germline CDR1 SGDLS, CDR2 YYNGEE. DNA for the CDR3: TGTGCCAGCAGCGTAGTTCCGGCAGGGACCTCTGGAAACACCATATATTTT. This gives the protein CASSVVPAGTSGNTIYF.

This chain links TRBV7-2 with TRBJ2-7; 7 nucleotides agree with TRBD2. The CDR3 is 16 amino acids. V lost 1 base and J lost 3; bases outside the gene matches: 9. Germline values: CDR1 SGHTA, CDR2 FQGNSA. This chain's CDR3 is CASSLGGGPINYEQYF. For the CDR3, the DNA is TGTGCCAGCAGCTTAGGGGGAGGGCCCATAAACTACGAGCAGTACTTC.

The chain is built from TRBV4-3 and TRBJ1-1; D is undetermined. The germline CDR1 and CDR2 sequences are LGHNA and YSLEER. The CDR3 totals 13 residues. The V and J ends lost 7 bases and 4 bases respectively, with 13 bases between them. CDR3 DNA: TGCGCCAGCAATAAGGTTCTGGGCACTGAAGCTTTCTTT. It codes for CASNKVLGTEAFF.

This clone was recorded once. The chain carries TRBV6-5 and TRBJ2-7; D is unclear. Germline assignment: CDR1 MNHEY and CDR2 SVGAGI. The CDR3 totals 14 residues. V gave up 0 bases and J gave up 4 bases, with 10 bases separating them. The CDR3 nucleotides are TGTGCCAGCAGTTACTCCCTGGGTTTTTACGAGCAGTACTTC. It yields the protein CASSYSLGFYEQYF.

The J gene is TRBJ1-1, the V gene TRBV4-2; 7 bases match TRBD1. The CDR3 spans 14 residues. Germline assignment: CDR1 LGHNA and CDR2 YNFKEQ. Trimming at V came to 3 bases and at J to 6 bases, leaving 7 bases not matched to a gene. The CDR3: CASSHAGGSAEAFF. The DNA for the CDR3 is TGTGCCAGCAGCCATGCAGGGGGTAGCGCTGAAGCTTTCTTT.